This T cell receptor beta chain stems from a study of T cell responses to AZD1222 COVID-19 vaccine. Overall study context: Researchers grouped second doses given at about 4 or about 12 weeks into one pool.

The CDR3 sequence is 15 residues long. V was cut by 0 bases and J by 0 bases, with 10 bases left in between. Germline V lookup: CDR1 SGHRS, CDR2 YFSETQ. Whole-study findings and limits: Along spike, vaccine-associated CD4 TCRs were found throughout, with dominance at 160-218 and 743-854. Possibly, clonal diversity was underestimated; donors were largely white British and included more females. Nearly half of the spike-specific TCRs reportedly recognize variant regions that carry no mutations.

The data were produced by immunoSEQ multiplex PCR, yet TCRdb's version contains in-frame clones alone and is incomplete. The repertoire has 240,000 or so clones, approximately 95% of them found once; the top ten carry about 0.5%. Turning to this clone: What it recognizes is unknown.

The V call is TRBV5-1, the J call TRBJ2-7, with unresolved D. This TCR was recovered from an adult in good health. Specimen: peripheral blood, collected on day 0 of AZD1222 vaccination. The CDR3 reads CASSLVVRDSYEQYF. CDR3 nucleotides: TGCGCCAGCAGCTTGGTTGTGCGAGACTCCTACGAGCAGTACTTC. Drawing the rest from reference TRBV5-1 and TRBJ2-7, the complete variable domain is KAGVTQTPRYLIKTRGQQVTLSCSPISGHRSVSWYQQTPGQGLQFLFEYFSETQRNKGNFPGRFSGRQFSNSRSEMNVSTLELGDSALYLCASSLVVRDSYEQYFGPGTRLTVT.